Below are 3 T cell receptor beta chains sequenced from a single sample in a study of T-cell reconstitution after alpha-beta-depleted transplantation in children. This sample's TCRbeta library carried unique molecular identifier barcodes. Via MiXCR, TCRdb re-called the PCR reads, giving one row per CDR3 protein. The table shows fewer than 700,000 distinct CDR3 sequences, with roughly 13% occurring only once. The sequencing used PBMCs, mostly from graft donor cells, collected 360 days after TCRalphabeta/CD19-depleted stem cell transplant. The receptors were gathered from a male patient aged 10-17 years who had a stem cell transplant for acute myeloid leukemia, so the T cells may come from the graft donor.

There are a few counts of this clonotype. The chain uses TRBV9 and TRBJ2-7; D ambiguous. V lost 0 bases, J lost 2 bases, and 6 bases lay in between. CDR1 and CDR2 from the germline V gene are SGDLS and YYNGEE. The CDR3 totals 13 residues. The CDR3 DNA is TGTGCCAGCAGCGTAGGCAGTACCTACGAGCAGTACTTC. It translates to CASSVGSTYEQYF.

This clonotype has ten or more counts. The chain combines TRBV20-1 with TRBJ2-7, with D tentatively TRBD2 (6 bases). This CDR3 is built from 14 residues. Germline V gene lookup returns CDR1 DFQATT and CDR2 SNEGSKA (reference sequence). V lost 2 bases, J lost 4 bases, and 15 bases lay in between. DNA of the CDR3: TGCAGTGCTAGAATCGCGGGAATTACGTACGAGCAGTACTTC. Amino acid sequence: CSARIAGITYEQYF.

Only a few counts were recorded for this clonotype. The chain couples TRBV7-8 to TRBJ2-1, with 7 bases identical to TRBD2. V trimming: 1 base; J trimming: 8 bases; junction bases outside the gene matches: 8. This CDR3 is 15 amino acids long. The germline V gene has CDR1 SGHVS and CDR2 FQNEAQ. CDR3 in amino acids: CASSLVTRLAYEQFF. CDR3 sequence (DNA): TGTGCCAGCAGCTTAGTAACCCGACTAGCATATGAGCAGTTCTTC.